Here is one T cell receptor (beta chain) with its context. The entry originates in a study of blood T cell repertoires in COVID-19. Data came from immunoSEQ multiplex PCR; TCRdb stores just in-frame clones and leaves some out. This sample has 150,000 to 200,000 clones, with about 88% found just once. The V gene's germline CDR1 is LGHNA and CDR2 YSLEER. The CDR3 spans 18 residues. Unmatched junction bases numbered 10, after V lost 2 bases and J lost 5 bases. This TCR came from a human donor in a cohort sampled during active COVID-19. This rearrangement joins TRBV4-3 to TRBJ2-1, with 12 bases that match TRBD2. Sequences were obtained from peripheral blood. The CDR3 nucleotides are TGCGCCAGCAGCCAACTAGTTCCCGGACTAGCGGGAAACAATGAGCAGTTCTTC. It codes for CASSQLVPGLAGNNEQFF.